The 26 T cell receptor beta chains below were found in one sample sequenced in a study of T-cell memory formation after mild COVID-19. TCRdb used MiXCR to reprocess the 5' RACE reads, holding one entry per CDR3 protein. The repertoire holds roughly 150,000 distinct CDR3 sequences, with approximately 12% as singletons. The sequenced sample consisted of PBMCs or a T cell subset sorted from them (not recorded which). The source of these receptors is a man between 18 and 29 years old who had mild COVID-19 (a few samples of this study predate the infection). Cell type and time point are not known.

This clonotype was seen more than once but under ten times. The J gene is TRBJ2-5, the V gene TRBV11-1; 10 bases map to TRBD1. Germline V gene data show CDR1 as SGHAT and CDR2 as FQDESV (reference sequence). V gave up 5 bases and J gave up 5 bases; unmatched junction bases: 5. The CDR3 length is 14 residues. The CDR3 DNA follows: TGTGCCAGCAGCCGGGACAGGGGTTCTGAGACCCAGTACTTC. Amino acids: CASSRDRGSETQYF.

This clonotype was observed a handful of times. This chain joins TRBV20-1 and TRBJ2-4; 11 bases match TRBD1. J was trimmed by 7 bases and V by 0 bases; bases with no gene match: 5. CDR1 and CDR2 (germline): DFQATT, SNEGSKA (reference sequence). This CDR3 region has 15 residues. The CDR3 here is CSARDPGTGGNIQYF. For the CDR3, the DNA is TGCAGTGCTAGAGACCCCGGGACAGGGGGGAACATTCAGTACTTC.

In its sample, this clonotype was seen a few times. The chain's CDR3 is CASSQRPVGRVGQPQHF. The CDR3 DNA sequence: TGCGCCAGCAGCCAACGACCTGTGGGGAGGGTGGGGCAGCCCCAGCATTTT. The chain joins TRBV4-1 to TRBJ1-5; D ambiguous. This CDR3 comprises 17 residues. Trimming pared 2 bases from V and 7 bases from J, leaving 21 bases between. The V gene's germline CDR1 is MGHRA and CDR2 YSYEKL.

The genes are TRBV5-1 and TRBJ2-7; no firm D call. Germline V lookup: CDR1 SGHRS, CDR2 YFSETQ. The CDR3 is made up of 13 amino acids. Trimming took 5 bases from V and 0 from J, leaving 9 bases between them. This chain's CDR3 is CASRGPASYEQYF. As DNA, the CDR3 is TGCGCCAGCAGGGGTCCGGCCTCCTACGAGCAGTACTTC.

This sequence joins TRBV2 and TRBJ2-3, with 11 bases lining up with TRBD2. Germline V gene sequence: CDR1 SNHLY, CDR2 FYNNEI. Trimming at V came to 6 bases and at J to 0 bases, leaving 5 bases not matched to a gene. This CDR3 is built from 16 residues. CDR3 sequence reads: CASRNSGGASTDTQYF. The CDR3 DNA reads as TGTGCCAGCAGGAATAGCGGGGGGGCTAGCACAGATACGCAGTATTTT.

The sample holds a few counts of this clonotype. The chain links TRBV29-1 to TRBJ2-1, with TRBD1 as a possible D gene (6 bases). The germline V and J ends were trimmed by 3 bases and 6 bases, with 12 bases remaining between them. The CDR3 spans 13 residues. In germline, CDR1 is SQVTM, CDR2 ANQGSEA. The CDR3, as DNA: TGCAGCGTTGAGCTACAGGGTGGCAATGAGCAGTTCTTC. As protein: CSVELQGGNEQFF.

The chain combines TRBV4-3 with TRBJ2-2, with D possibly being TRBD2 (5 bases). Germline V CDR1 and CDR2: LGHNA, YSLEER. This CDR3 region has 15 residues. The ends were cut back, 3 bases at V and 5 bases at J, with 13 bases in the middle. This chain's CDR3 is CASSQLGERTGELFF. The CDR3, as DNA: TGCGCCAGCAGCCAGTTGGGAGAGAGGACCGGGGAGCTGTTTTTT.

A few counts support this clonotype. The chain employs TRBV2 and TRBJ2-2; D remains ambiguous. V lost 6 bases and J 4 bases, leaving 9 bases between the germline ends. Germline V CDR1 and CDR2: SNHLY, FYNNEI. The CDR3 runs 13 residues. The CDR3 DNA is TGTGCCAGCAGCGAGTCATCCACCGGGGAGCTGTTTTTT. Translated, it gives CASSESSTGELFF. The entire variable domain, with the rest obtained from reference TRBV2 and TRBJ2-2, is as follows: EPEVTQTPSHQVTQMGQEVILRCVPISNHLYFYWYRQILGQKVEFLVSFYNNEISEKSEIFDDQFSVERPDGSNFTLKIRSTKLEDSAMYFCASSESSTGELFFGEGSRLTVL.

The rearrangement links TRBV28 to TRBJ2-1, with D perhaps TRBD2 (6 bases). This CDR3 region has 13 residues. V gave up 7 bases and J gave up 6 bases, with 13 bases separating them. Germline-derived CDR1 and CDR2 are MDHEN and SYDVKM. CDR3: CASTRDFLNEQFF. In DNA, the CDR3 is TGTGCCAGCACCCGGGACTTCCTCAATGAGCAGTTCTTC.

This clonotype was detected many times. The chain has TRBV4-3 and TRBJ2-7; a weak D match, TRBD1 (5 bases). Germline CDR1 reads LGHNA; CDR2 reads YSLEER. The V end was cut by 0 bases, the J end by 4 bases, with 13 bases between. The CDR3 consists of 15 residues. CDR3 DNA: TGCGCCAGCAGCCAAGATGGAACAGGAGCGTACGAGCAGTACTTC. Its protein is CASSQDGTGAYEQYF.

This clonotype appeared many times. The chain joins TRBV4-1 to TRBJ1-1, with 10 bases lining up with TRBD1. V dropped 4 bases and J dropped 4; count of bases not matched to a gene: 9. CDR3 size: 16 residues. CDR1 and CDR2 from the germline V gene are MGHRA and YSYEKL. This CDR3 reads CASSLGTGEWVTEAFF. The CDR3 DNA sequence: TGCGCCAGCAGCCTCGGGACAGGGGAGTGGGTCACTGAAGCTTTCTTT.

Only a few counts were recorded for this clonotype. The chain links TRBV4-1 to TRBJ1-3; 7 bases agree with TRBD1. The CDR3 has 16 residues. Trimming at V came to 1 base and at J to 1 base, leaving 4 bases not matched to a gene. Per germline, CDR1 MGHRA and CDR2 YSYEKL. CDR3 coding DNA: TGCGCCAGCAGCCAAGCTCCAGGGGGGTCTGGAAACACCATATATTTT. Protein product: CASSQAPGGSGNTIYF.

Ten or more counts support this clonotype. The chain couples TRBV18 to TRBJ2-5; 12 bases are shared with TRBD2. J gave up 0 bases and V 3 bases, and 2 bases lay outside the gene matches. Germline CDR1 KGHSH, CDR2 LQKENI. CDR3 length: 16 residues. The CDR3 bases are TGTGCCAGCTCACCCGGACTAGCGGGGAACCAAGAGACCCAGTACTTC. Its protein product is CASSPGLAGNQETQYF.

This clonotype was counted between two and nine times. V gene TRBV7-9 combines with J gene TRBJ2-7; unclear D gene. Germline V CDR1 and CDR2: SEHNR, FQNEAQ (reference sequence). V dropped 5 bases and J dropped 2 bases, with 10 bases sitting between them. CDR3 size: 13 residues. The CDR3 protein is CASSPDATYEQYV. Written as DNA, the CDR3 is TGTGCCAGCAGCCCAGATGCCACCTACGAGCAGTACGTC.

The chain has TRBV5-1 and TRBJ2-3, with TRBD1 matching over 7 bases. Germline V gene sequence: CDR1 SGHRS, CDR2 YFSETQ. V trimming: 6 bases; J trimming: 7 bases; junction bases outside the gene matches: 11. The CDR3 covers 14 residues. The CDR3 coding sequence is TGCGCCAGCATCACACTGCCGGGACAGCATACGCAGTATTTT. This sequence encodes CASITLPGQHTQYF.

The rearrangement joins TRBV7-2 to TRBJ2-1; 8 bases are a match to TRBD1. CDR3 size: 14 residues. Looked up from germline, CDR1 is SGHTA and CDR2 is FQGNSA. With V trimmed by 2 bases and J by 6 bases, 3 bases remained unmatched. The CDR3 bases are TGTGCCAGCAGCTTAACCACAGGGGGCAATGAGCAGTTCTTC. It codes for CASSLTTGGNEQFF. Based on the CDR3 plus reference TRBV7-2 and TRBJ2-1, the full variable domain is GAGVSQSPSNKVTEKGKDVELRCDPISGHTALYWYRQSLGQGLEFLIYFQGNSAPDKSGLPSDRFSAERTGGSVSTLTIQRTQQEDSAVYLCASSLTTGGNEQFFGPGTRLTVL.

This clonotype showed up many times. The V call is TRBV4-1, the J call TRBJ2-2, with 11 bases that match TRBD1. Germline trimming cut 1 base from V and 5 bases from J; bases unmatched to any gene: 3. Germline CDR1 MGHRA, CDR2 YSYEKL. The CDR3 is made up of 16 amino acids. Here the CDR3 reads CASSQGGTGGTGELFF. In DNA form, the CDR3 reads TGCGCCAGCAGCCAAGGGGGGACAGGGGGGACCGGGGAGCTGTTTTTT.

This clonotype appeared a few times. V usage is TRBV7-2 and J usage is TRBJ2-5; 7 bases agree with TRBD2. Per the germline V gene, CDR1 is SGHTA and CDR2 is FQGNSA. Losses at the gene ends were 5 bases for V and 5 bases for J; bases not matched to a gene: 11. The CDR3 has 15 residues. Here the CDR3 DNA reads TGTGCCAGCAGCACCAGACTAGCCCTCAGGGAGACCCAGTACTTC. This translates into CASSTRLALRETQYF.

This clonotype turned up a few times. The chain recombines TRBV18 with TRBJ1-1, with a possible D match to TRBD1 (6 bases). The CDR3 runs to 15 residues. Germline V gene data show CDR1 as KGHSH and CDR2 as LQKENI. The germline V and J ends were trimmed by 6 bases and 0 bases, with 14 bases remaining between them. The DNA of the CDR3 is TGTGCCAGCTCGCCCGGACAGCGTATGAACACTGAAGCTTTCTTT. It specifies CASSPGQRMNTEAFF.

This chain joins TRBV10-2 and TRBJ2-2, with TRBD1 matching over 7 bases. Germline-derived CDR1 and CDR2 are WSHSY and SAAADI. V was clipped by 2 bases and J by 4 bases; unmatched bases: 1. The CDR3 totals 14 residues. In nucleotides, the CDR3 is TGCGCCAGCAGTGAGCCAGGGGGCACCGGGGAGCTGTTTTTT. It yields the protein CASSEPGGTGELFF.

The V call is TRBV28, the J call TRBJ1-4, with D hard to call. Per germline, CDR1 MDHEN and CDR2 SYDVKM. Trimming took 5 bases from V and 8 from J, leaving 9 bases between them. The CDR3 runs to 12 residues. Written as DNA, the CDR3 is TGTGCCAGCAGTCAAGGAGGAGAAAAACTGTTTTTT. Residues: CASSQGGEKLFF. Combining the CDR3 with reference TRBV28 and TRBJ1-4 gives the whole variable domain DVKVTQSSRYLVKRTGEKVFLECVQDMDHENMFWYRQDPGLGLRLIYFSYDVKMKEKGDIPEGYSVSREKKERFSLILESASTNQTSMYLCASSQGGEKLFFGSGTQLSVL.

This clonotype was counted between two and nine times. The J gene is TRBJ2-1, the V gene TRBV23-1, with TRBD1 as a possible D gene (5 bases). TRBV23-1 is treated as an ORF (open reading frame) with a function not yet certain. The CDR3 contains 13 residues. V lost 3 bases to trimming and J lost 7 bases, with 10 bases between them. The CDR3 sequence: CASSHSPGNEQFF. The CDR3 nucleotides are TGCGCCAGCAGTCATAGCCCAGGGAATGAGCAGTTCTTC.

CDR3 bases: TGTGCCAGCAGTTACGAAGGCAGCGTCTATGGCTACACCTTC. Translation gives CASSYEGSVYGYTF. This chain joins TRBV6-2 or TRBV6-3 and TRBJ1-2, with D hard to call. There are 14 residues in the CDR3. CDR1 and CDR2 from the germline V gene are MNHEY and SVGEGT. V was clipped by 2 bases and J by 4 bases, with 11 bases between them.

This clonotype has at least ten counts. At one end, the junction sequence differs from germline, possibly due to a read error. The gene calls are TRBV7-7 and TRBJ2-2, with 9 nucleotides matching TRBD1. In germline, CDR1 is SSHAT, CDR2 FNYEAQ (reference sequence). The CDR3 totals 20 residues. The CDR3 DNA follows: TGTGCTAGCAGCCAGAAACCCCGAAACTACAGGGGGCCGGGCACCGGGGAGCTGTTTTTT. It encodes CASSQKPRNYRGPGTGELFF.

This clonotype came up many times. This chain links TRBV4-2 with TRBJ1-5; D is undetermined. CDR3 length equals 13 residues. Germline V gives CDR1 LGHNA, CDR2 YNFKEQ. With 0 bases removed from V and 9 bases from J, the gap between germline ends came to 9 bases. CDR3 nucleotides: TGTGCCAGCAGCCAAGATACCAGATCGCCCCAGCATTTT. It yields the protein CASSQDTRSPQHF.

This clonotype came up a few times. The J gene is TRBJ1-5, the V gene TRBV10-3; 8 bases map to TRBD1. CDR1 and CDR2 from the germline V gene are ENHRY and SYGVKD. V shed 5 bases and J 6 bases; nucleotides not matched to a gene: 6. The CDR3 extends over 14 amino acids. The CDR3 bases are TGTGCCATCAGTCCGACAGGGGCTCGTCAGCCCCAGCATTTT. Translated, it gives CAISPTGARQPQHF.